This TCR beta chain is drawn from a study of identifying expanded T cells in peripheral blood. Healthy donors had no documented immune events, such as infections, while sampled. Study-wide findings and caveats: Technical replicates showed about 1.2 changed clones; approximately 2 weeks approximately 16; four weeks 19.

The repertoire was sequenced with immunoSEQ multiplex PCR; TCRdb's copy has only in-frame clones and lacks some. This sample has 95,000 to 150,000 clones; roughly 84% occur once, and the top ten carry about 3.1%. V dropped 1 base and J dropped 4 bases, with 11 bases sitting between them. The germline CDR1 and CDR2 sequences are MGHRA and YSYEKL. This CDR3 comprises 14 residues. This clone was observed once. Its cognate antigen is unknown. The J gene is TRBJ2-7, the V gene TRBV4-1, with D unresolved. Sequenced: blood. The clonotype was recovered from a person between 18 and 75 years old in good health. DNA for the CDR3: TGCGCCAGCAGCCAAGGGACGGGCCGATACGAGCAGTACTTC. It encodes CASSQGTGRYEQYF.